Each of the 25 T cell receptor beta chains below was sequenced from the same sample in a study of B cell selection in AIRE deficiency. Sequencing was performed with immunoSEQ multiplex PCR; in TCRdb, only in-frame clones are kept and a portion is missing. This table holds roughly 18,000 clones, around 93% found once. The regulatory T cell sort gate was CD4+CD25hiCD127low/negative. The sequenced material came from CD4+CD25+ Tregs sorted from PBMCs. The receptor set was obtained from a human donor in good health.

In this sample, this clone turned up once. CDR3 DNA sequence: TGTGCCAGCAGCTCCCGAAGCGGGAGGGCCTACGAGCAGTACTTC. Translation: CASSSRSGRAYEQYF. The chain employs TRBV7-2 and TRBJ2-7; TRBD2 matches 10 bases. The CDR3 length is 15 residues. The ends lost 4 bases at V and 2 bases at J; junction bases unmatched: 5. Germline CDR1 is SGHTA and CDR2 is FQGNSA.

The chain employs TRBV28 and TRBJ1-4, with a weak D call TRBD1 (5 bases). Germline V gene sequence: CDR1 MDHEN, CDR2 SYDVKM. The CDR3 is 15 amino acids. The V and J ends lost 5 bases and 7 bases respectively, with 17 bases between them. CDR3 protein: CASSLFREVGEKLFF. Written as DNA, the CDR3 is TGTGCCAGCAGTCTGTTCAGGGAAGTAGGTGAAAAACTGTTTTTT.

This clone has a single count. The V and J genes are TRBV30 and TRBJ2-1; TRBD2 aligns across 7 bases. This CDR3 region has 15 residues. Germline-derived CDR1 and CDR2 are GTSNPN and SVGIG (reference sequence). V lost 1 base, J lost 2 bases, and 5 bases stayed unmatched. The CDR3 here is CAWSGSGPTYNEQFF. The CDR3 nucleotides are TGTGCCTGGAGTGGTAGCGGGCCAACCTACAATGAGCAGTTCTTC.

This clone is a singleton in its sample. The V and J genes are TRBV5-1 and TRBJ2-2; a weak D match, TRBD1 (5 bases). V lost 2 bases and J lost 0, with 11 bases in between. The V gene's germline CDR1 is SGHRS and CDR2 YFSETQ. The CDR3 is 16 amino acids. The CDR3 coding sequence is TGCGCCAGCAGCTTAGTTACCAGGGCGAACACCGGGGAGCTGTTTTTT. Its protein is CASSLVTRANTGELFF.

The chain uses TRBV28 and TRBJ1-2, with 7 positions matching TRBD1. Germline assignment: CDR1 MDHEN and CDR2 SYDVKM. This CDR3 has 13 residues. V shed 5 bases, J shed 3 bases, and the junction held 3 bases outside the gene matches. The CDR3 loop reads CASSRQGYYGYTF. Here the CDR3 DNA reads TGTGCCAGCAGTCGACAGGGCTACTATGGCTACACCTTC.

The table lists this clone with a few counts. The V gene is TRBV7-2, the J gene TRBJ2-3; D gene ambiguous. CDR1 and CDR2 (germline): SGHTA, FQGNSA. The CDR3 is 14 residues long. V lost 0 bases, J lost 1 base, and 5 bases lay in between. CDR3 DNA sequence: TGTGCCAGCAGCTTAGCGGCCCGCACAGATACGCAGTATTTT. It translates to CASSLAARTDTQYF.

This clone showed up just a few times. V gene TRBV7-3 combines with J gene TRBJ1-1; the match to TRBD1 covers 7 bases. This CDR3 is built from 14 residues. Germline loops: CDR1 SGHTA, CDR2 FQGTGA. V lost 5 bases and J lost 1; bases outside the gene matches: 4. The CDR3 protein is CASSPRTGNTEAFF. For the CDR3, the DNA is TGTGCCAGCAGCCCTAGGACAGGGAACACTGAAGCTTTCTTT.

The chain recombines TRBV6-1 with TRBJ1-1; a possible D gene is TRBD1 (5 bases). CDR1 is MNHNS and CDR2 is SASEGT in the germline V gene. The CDR3 totals 14 residues. V shed 4 bases and J shed 1 base, with 10 bases lying between them. CDR3 protein: CASSVGPTNTEAFF. CDR3 coding DNA: TGTGCCAGCAGTGTGGGACCGACGAACACTGAAGCTTTCTTT.

This chain uses TRBV10-3 with TRBJ2-5; D gene unclear. The J call could be wrong; TRBJ2-7 is a better fit for the DNA end. This CDR3 has 12 residues. Germline values: CDR1 ENHRY, CDR2 SYGVKD. CDR3 DNA sequence: TGTGCCATCAGTGAGTCCTTCGACGAGCAGTACTTC. This sequence encodes CAISESFDEQYF.

The chain combines TRBV7-9 with TRBJ2-7, with D possibly being TRBD2 (6 bases). This CDR3 is 14 amino acids long. V was trimmed by 3 bases and J by 0 bases, leaving 9 bases between them. Germline-derived CDR1 and CDR2 are SEHNR and FQNEAQ (reference sequence). CDR3 sequence (DNA): TGTGCCAGCAGCTTGGGAGGACTCTCCTACGAGCAGTACTTC. This codes for CASSLGGLSYEQYF.

The V gene is TRBV5-1, the J gene TRBJ2-7, with D possibly matching TRBD2 (6 bases). Per germline, CDR1 SGHRS and CDR2 YFSETQ. CDR3 length: 13 residues. V shed 4 bases and J shed 0 bases, with 8 bases lying between them. The CDR3 DNA reads TGCGCCAGCAGCGATAGCGGCTCCTACGAGCAGTACTTC. Translating it yields CASSDSGSYEQYF.

The chain couples TRBV6-5 to TRBJ2-7; 11 nucleotides line up with TRBD2. Germline V gene data show CDR1 as MNHEY and CDR2 as SVGAGI. J was trimmed by 2 bases and V by 6 bases; bases with no gene match: 3. The CDR3 consists of 14 residues. The CDR3 spells CASRLTSGTYEQYF. CDR3 coding DNA: TGTGCCAGCAGATTGACTAGCGGGACCTACGAGCAGTACTTC.

This chain uses TRBV27 with TRBJ2-7; a possible D gene is TRBD1 (6 bases). Germline assignment: CDR1 MNHEY and CDR2 SMNVEV (reference sequence). The CDR3 runs to 13 residues. Deletions cut 6 bases from V and 3 bases from J, with 12 bases between. The CDR3 DNA sequence: TGTGCCAGCAGCGACAGGTGGTACTACGAGCAGTACTTC. As protein: CASSDRWYYEQYF.

The CDR3 DNA reads as TGTGCCAGCAGCACCCGGGGAGCGGGAGGCAATGAGCAGTTCTTC. This codes for CASSTRGAGGNEQFF. The J gene is TRBJ2-1, the V gene TRBV11-2; TRBD2 agrees at 9 bases. This CDR3 spans 15 amino acids. V dropped 5 bases and J dropped 6; count of bases not matched to a gene: 8. CDR1 is SGHAT, CDR2 FQNNGV, per germline.

This clone has only one observation. The chain combines TRBV11-2 with TRBJ2-7; D may be TRBD1 or TRBD2 (5 bases each). The germline V and J ends were trimmed by 6 bases and 6 bases, with 15 bases remaining between them. This CDR3 is 13 amino acids long. Germline V gives CDR1 SGHAT, CDR2 FQNNGV. The CDR3 sequence: CASSQIRGGEQYF. In DNA form, the CDR3 reads TGTGCCAGCAGTCAAATCCGGGGCGGCGAGCAGTACTTC.

This chain links TRBV29-1 with TRBJ2-3; 7 positions match TRBD1. The germline gives CDR1 SQVTM, CDR2 ANQGSEA. J lost 2 bases, V lost 6 bases, and 11 bases had no gene match. The CDR3 loop spans 15 amino acids. The CDR3 nucleotides are TGCAGCGTATTGTGGTCGACAGGGTACACAGATACGCAGTATTTT. Protein sequence: CSVLWSTGYTDTQYF.

V usage is TRBV19 and J usage is TRBJ1-1, with 7 nucleotides matching TRBD1. J gave up 3 bases and V 9 bases, and 7 bases lay outside the gene matches. CDR3 size: 13 residues. Germline V gene sequence: CDR1 LNHDA, CDR2 SQIVND (reference sequence). CDR3 sequence reads: CASRDRRDTEAFF. CDR3 bases: TGTGCCAGCCGGGACAGAAGGGACACTGAAGCTTTCTTT.

The chain employs TRBV2 and TRBJ2-4, with 8 bases aligning to TRBD1. In germline, CDR1 is SNHLY, CDR2 FYNNEI. The CDR3 contains 14 residues. Trimming at V came to 7 bases and at J to 1 base, leaving 3 bases not matched to a gene. CDR3 in amino acids: CASNTGGAKNIQYF. In nucleotides, the CDR3 is TGTGCCAGCAATACAGGGGGGGCCAAAAACATTCAGTACTTC.

The chain is built from TRBV28 and TRBJ1-2; TRBD1 agrees at 9 bases. The germline V gene encodes CDR1 MDHEN and CDR2 SYDVKM. The CDR3 loop spans 12 amino acids. In nucleotides, the CDR3 is TGTGCTACGGGACAGGGACCCTATGGCTACACCTTC. Its translation: CATGQGPYGYTF.

V gene TRBV5-6 combines with J gene TRBJ2-7; 12 bases match TRBD2. The junction had 5 bases not matched to a gene; V was cut back by 2 bases and J by 5 bases. Germline lookup yields CDR1 SGHDT and CDR2 YYEEEE. The CDR3 totals 15 residues. CDR3 DNA sequence: TGTGCCAGCAGCTTCCGACTAGCGGGAGTTCACGAGCAGTACTTC. It specifies CASSFRLAGVHEQYF.

The V gene is TRBV28, the J gene TRBJ2-5; 11 nucleotides align to TRBD1. CDR3 size: 15 residues. Germline V CDR1 and CDR2: MDHEN, SYDVKM. Trimming removed 4 bases from V and 4 bases from J; junction bases left unmatched: 5. CDR3 nucleotides: TGTGCCAGCAGTTCCCGAGGACAGGGGGCAGAGACCCAGTACTTC. Residues: CASSSRGQGAETQYF. The whole variable domain, remainder taken from reference TRBV28 and TRBJ2-5, is DVKVTQSSRYLVKRTGEKVFLECVQDMDHENMFWYRQDPGLGLRLIYFSYDVKMKEKGDIPEGYSVSREKKERFSLILESASTNQTSMYLCASSSRGQGAETQYFGPGTRLLVL.

The rearrangement joins TRBV2 to TRBJ1-5; D is possibly TRBD1 (5 bases). The CDR3 is 16 residues long. Germline V gene lookup returns CDR1 SNHLY and CDR2 FYNNEI. Trimming took off 2 bases at V and 0 bases at J, with 11 bases between the two ends. CDR3 loop: CASSEWSGHSNQPQHF. CDR3 sequence (DNA): TGTGCCAGCAGTGAATGGTCAGGGCATAGCAATCAGCCCCAGCATTTT.

The chain combines TRBV6-1 with TRBJ1-1; a possible D gene is TRBD1 (5 bases). The V and J ends lost 4 bases and 4 bases respectively, with 10 bases between them. CDR1 and CDR2 (germline): MNHNS, SASEGT. The length of the CDR3 is 13 residues. This CDR3 reads CASSAVGRTEAFF. CDR3 sequence (DNA): TGTGCCAGCAGTGCGGTGGGGCGCACTGAAGCTTTCTTT.

This clone was seen a few times. V is TRBV29-1 and J is TRBJ1-1; D is uncertain. CDR1 and CDR2 (germline): SQVTM, ANQGSEA. The CDR3 totals 11 residues. The V gene lost 4 bases and the J gene lost 10 bases, with 13 bases spanning the gap. The CDR3 protein is CSVGELGRAFF. CDR3 coding DNA: TGCAGCGTTGGAGAACTCGGGCGAGCTTTCTTT.

This chain connects TRBV29-1 to TRBJ1-1, with 7 bases lining up with TRBD1. Trimming took 6 bases from V and 8 from J; bases not matched to a gene: 12. The germline CDR1 and CDR2 sequences are SQVTM and ANQGSEA. The CDR3 length is 13 residues. As DNA, the CDR3 is TGCAGCGTCGCTGGACAGGTGAAAACGGAAGCTTTCTTT. Translation: CSVAGQVKTEAFF.